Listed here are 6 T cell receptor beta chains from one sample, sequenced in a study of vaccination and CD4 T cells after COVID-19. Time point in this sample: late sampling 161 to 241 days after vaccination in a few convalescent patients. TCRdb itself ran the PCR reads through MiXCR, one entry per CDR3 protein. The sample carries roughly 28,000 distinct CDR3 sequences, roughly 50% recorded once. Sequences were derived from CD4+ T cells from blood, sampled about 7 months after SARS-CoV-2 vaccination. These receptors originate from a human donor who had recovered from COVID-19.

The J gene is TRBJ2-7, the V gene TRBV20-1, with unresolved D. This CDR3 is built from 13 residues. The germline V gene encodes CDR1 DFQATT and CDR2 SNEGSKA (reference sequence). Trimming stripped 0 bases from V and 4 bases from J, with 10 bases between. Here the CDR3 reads CSARDSTPYEQYF. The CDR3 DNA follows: TGCAGTGCTAGAGATTCCACCCCATACGAGCAGTACTTC.

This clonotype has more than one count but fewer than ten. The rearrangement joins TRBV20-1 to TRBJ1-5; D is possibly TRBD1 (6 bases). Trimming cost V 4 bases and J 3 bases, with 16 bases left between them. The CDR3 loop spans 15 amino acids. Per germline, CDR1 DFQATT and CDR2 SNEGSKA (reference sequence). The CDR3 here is CSAIFRGQYNQPQHF. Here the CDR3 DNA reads TGCAGTGCTATTTTTCGTGGACAGTACAATCAGCCCCAGCATTTT.

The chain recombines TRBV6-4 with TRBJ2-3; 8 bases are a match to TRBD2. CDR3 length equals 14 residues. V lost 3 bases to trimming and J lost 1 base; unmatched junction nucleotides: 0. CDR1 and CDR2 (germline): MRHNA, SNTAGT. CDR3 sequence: CASSEAGGTDTQYF. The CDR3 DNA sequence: TGTGCCAGCAGTGAAGCGGGAGGCACAGATACGCAGTATTTT.

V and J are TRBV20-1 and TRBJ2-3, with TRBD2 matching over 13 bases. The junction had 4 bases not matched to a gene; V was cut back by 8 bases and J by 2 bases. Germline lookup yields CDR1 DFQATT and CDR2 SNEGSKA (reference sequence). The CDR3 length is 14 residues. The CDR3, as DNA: TGCAGTACCGGGACTAGCGGGGCCACAGATACGCAGTATTTT. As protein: CSTGTSGATDTQYF.

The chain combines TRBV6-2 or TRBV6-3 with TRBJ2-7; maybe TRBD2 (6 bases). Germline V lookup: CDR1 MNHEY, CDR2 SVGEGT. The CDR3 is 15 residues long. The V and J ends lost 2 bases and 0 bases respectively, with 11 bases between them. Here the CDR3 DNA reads TGTGCCAGCAGTTACCTAGCGCCCAACTCCTACGAGCAGTACTTC. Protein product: CASSYLAPNSYEQYF.

This CDR3 reads CSARTGLASEDTQYF. DNA for the CDR3: TGCAGTGCTAGGACAGGACTAGCATCCGAGGATACGCAGTATTTT. V usage is TRBV20-1 and J usage is TRBJ2-3, with TRBD2 matching over 8 bases. V trimming: 3 bases; J trimming: 6 bases; junction bases outside the gene matches: 11. There are 15 residues in the CDR3. Germline V gives CDR1 DFQATT, CDR2 SNEGSKA (reference sequence).